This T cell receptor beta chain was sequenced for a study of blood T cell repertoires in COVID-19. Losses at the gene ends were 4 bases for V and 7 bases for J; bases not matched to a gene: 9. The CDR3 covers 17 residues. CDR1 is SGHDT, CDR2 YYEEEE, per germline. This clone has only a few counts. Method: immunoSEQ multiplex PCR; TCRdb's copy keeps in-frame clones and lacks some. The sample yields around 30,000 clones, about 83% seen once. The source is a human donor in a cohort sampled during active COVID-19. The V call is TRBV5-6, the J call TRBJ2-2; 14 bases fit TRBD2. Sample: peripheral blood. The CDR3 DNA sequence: TGTGCCAGCAGCGCCCGACTAGCGGGGGGGCGTAACGGGGAGCTGTTTTTT. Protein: CASSARLAGGRNGELFF.